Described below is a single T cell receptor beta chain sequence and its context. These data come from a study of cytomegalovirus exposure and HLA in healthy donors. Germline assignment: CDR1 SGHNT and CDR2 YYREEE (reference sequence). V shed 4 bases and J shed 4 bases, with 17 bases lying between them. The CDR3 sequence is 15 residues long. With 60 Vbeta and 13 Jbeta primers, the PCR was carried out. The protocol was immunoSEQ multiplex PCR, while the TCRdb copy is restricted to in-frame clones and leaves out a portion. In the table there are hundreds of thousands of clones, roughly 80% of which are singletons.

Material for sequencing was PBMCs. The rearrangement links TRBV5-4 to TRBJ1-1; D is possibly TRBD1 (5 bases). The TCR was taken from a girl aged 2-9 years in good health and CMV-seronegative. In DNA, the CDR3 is TGTGCCAGCAGCGAAGGGACGGGGGAATTCACTGAAGCTTTCTTT. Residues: CASSEGTGEFTEAFF.